This T cell receptor beta chain comes out of a study of cytomegalovirus exposure and HLA in healthy donors. PCR primers comprised 60 Vbeta and 13 Jbeta primers. The method was immunoSEQ multiplex PCR; TCRdb's version includes in-frame clones alone and lacks a portion of them. The sample has under 150,000 clones; 60% to 80% are singletons. The material sequenced was PBMCs. The source is a male donor in good health and CMV-seronegative.

CDR3 sequence reads: CASRQGNTEAFF. CDR3 DNA sequence: TGTGCCAGCCGACAGGGAAACACTGAAGCTTTCTTT. This chain joins TRBV27 and TRBJ1-1; 7 nucleotides line up with TRBD1. The trim removed 8 bases at V and 2 bases at J, leaving 2 bases unmatched. CDR1 MNHEY and CDR2 SMNVEV come from the germline V gene (reference sequence). The CDR3 has 12 amino acids.